The clone carrying this TCR beta chain was recorded many times. Its antigen is currently unknown. The source of the sample is a study of beta chain features in type 1 diabetes. The CDR3 has 13 amino acids. The germline V gene encodes CDR1 SGHTA and CDR2 FQGTGA. The V segment lost 5 bases and the J segment 6 bases; nucleotides outside the gene matches: 4. Each donor gave one heparinised blood draw averaging about 110 mL. Every sorted population was more than 98% pure. General study findings and limits: Patients and controls would share equally any PCR tilt toward shorter templates.

The whole isolated RNA underwent reverse transcription, so sequencing captured expressed TCRB transcripts. Sequenced by immunoSEQ multiplex PCR; TCRdb stores in-frame clones only, minus some. The sample lists 300,000 to 350,000 clones; 7.5% to 9% were seen once. The source material was central memory CD4+ T cells from blood. V usage is TRBV7-3 and J usage is TRBJ2-1; 7 bases agree with TRBD1. The TCR originated in a woman under 30 in good health. CDR3 sequence reads: CASSDTGANEQFF. CDR3 sequence (DNA): TGTGCCAGCAGCGACACAGGGGCCAATGAGCAGTTCTTC.